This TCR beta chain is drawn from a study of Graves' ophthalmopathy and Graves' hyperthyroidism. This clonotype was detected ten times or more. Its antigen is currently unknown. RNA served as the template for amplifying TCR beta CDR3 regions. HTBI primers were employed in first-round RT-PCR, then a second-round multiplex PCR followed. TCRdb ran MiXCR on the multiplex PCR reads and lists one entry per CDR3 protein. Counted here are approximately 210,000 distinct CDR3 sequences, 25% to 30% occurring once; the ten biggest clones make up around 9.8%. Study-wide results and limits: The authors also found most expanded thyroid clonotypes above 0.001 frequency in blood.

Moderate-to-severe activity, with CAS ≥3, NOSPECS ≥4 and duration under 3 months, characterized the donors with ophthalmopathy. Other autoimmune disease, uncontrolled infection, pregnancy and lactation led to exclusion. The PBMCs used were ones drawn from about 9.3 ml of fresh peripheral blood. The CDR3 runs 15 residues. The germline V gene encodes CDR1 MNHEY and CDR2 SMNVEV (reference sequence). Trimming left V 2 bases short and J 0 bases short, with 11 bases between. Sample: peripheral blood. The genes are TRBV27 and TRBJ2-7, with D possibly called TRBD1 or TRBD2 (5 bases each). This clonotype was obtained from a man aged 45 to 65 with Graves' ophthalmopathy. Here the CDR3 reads CASSLGGPGSYEQYF. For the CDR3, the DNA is TGTGCCAGCAGTTTAGGGGGTCCGGGCTCCTACGAGCAGTACTTC.